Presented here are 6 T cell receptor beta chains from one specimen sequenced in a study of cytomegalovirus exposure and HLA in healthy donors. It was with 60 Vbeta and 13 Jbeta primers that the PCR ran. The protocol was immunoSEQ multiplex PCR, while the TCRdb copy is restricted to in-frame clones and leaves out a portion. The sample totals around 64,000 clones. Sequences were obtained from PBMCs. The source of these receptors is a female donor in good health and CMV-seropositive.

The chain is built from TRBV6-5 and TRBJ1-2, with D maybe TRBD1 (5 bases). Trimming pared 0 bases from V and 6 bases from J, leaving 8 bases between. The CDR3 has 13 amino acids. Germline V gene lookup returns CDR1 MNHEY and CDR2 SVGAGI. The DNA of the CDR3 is TGTGCCAGCAGTTACTCGGGAGGGGATGGCTACACCTTC. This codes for CASSYSGGDGYTF.

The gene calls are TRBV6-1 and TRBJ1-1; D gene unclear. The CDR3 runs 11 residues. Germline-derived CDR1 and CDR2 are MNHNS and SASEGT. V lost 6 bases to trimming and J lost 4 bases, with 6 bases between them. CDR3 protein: CASSLVTEAFF. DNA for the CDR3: TGTGCCAGCAGCCTAGTCACTGAAGCTTTCTTT.

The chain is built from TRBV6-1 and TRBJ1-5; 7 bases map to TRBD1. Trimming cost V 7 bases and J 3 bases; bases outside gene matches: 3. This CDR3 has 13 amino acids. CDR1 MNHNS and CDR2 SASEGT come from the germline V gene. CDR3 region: CASKGAPNQPQHF. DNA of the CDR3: TGTGCCAGCAAGGGGGCTCCCAATCAGCCCCAGCATTTT.

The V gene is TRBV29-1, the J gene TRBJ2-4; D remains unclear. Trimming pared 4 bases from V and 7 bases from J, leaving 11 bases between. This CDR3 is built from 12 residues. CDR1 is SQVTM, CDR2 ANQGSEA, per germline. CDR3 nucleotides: TGCAGCGTTGTATCCGGTAGCAACATTCAGTACTTC. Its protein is CSVVSGSNIQYF. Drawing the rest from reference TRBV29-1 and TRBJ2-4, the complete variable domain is SAVISQKPSRDICQRGTSLTIQCQVDSQVTMMFWYRQQPGQSLTLIATANQGSEATYESGFVIDKFPISRPNLTFSTLTVSNMSPEDSSIYLCSVVSGSNIQYFGAGTRLSVL.

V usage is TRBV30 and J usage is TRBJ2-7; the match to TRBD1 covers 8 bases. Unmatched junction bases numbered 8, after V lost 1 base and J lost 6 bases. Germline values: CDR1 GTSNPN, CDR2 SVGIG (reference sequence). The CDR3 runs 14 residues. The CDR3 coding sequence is TGTGCCTGGAGTGCAGGGGGCTGGTCGGGCGAGCAGTACTTC. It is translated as CAWSAGGWSGEQYF.

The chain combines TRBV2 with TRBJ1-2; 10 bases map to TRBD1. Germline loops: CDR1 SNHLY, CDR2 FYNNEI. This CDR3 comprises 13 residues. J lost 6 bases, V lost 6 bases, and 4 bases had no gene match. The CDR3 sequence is CASRGTGDDGYTF. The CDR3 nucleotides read TGTGCCAGCAGGGGGACAGGGGACGATGGCTACACCTTC. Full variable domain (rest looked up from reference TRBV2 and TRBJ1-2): EPEVTQTPSHQVTQMGQEVILRCVPISNHLYFYWYRQILGQKVEFLVSFYNNEISEKSEIFDDQFSVERPDGSNFTLKIRSTKLEDSAMYFCASRGTGDDGYTFGSGTRLTVV.